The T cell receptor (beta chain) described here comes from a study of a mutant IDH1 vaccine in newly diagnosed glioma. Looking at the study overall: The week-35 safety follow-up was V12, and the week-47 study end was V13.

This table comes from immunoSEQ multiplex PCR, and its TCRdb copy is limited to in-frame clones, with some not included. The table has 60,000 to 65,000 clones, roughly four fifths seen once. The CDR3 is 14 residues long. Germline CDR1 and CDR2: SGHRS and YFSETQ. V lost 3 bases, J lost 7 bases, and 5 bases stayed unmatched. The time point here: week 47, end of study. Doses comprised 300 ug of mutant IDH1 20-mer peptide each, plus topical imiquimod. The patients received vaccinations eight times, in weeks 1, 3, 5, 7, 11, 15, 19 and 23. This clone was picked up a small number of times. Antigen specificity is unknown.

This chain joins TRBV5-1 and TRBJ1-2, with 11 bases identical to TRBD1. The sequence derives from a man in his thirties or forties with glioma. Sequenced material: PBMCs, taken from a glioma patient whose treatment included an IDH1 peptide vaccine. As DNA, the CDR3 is TGCGCCAGCAGCTACGGACAGGGGGCTGGTGGCTACACCTTC. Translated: CASSYGQGAGGYTF.